Below are 14 T cell receptor beta chains sequenced from a single sample in a study of T cells in Graves' hyperthyroidism and ophthalmopathy. Using RNA transcripts as the source, TCR beta CDR3 regions were amplified. The HTBI primer set drove a first-round RT-PCR of the TCR CDR3. TCRdb re-called the multiplex PCR reads through MiXCR, storing one row per CDR3 protein. Among 300,000 to 350,000 distinct CDR3 sequences listed, roughly 21% were seen once. The sequencing sample was made of blood. These receptor sequences come from a woman aged 45-65 years with Graves' hyperthyroidism.

This clonotype occurred a few times. The genes are TRBV5-1 and TRBJ2-3, with D perhaps given as TRBD1 or TRBD2 (5 bases each). This CDR3 region has 14 residues. V lost 4 bases and J lost 4, with 13 bases in between. CDR1 and CDR2 (germline): SGHRS, YFSETQ. The DNA of the CDR3 is TGCGCCAGCAGCCTGGGCTGGGACGCAGATACGCAGTATTTT. This encodes CASSLGWDADTQYF.

There are many counts of this clonotype. The junction shows a germline mismatch at one end, possibly a read error. This chain joins TRBV7-7 and TRBJ2-3; D gene uncertain. The CDR3 contains 13 residues. Germline CDR1 and CDR2: SSHAT and FNYEAQ (reference sequence). CDR3 in DNA: TGTGCTAGCAGCCCCCTTAGCACAGATACGCAGTATTTT. Amino acids: CASSPLSTDTQYF.

This clonotype was observed at least ten times. This chain connects TRBV9 to TRBJ1-2, with D hard to call. CDR3 length: 15 residues. Germline assignment: CDR1 SGDLS and CDR2 YYNGEE. Trimming pared 0 bases from V and 3 bases from J, leaving 12 bases between. For the CDR3, the DNA is TGTGCCAGCAGCGTAGACCATTCCGGATACTATGGCTACACCTTC. Translating gives CASSVDHSGYYGYTF.

In this sample, this clonotype turned up many times. V is TRBV27 and J is TRBJ1-2, with D possibly matching TRBD1 (5 bases). CDR1 and CDR2 (germline): MNHEY, SMNVEV (reference sequence). This CDR3 spans 13 amino acids. V lost 7 bases and J 8 bases, leaving 17 bases between the germline ends. The DNA of the CDR3 is TGTGCCAGCAACGACCGGGGCGCGGGCGGCTACACCTTC. Amino acid sequence: CASNDRGAGGYTF.

Ten or more counts support this clonotype. The chain employs TRBV20-1 and TRBJ2-2; TRBD1 aligns across 8 bases. The V and J ends lost 6 bases and 5 bases, in that order; junction bases with no gene match: 5. Germline loops: CDR1 DFQATT, CDR2 SNEGSKA (reference sequence). This CDR3 is 13 amino acids long. The CDR3 is CSADRGGTGELFF. The CDR3 region has the DNA TGCAGTGCCGACAGGGGAGGAACCGGGGAGCTGTTTTTT.

At least ten counts were recorded for this clonotype. CDR3 in amino acids: CASGLGSSSSGANVLTF. CDR3 nucleotides: TGTGCTAGTGGTTTGGGATCCAGCTCCTCTGGGGCCAACGTCCTGACTTTC. This chain uses TRBV12-5 with TRBJ2-6; no clear D gene. The V gene's germline CDR1 is LGHNT and CDR2 FRNRAP. The CDR3 is made up of 17 amino acids. Trimming cost V 1 base and J 0 bases, with 10 bases left between them.

This clonotype was recorded at least ten times. The rearrangement links TRBV5-1 to TRBJ2-2, with TRBD2 as a possible D gene (6 bases). This CDR3 contains 14 residues. Trimming stripped 5 bases from V and 6 bases from J, with 14 bases between. The germline V gene encodes CDR1 SGHRS and CDR2 YFSETQ. The CDR3: CASRSGWEAGELFF. CDR3 nucleotide sequence: TGCGCCAGCAGGAGCGGTTGGGAGGCCGGGGAGCTGTTTTTT.

V gene TRBV7-3 combines with J gene TRBJ2-1, with 8 bases matching TRBD2. The ends lost 5 bases at V and 5 bases at J; junction bases unmatched: 8. Germline lookup yields CDR1 SGHTA and CDR2 FQGTGA. CDR3 length: 15 residues. Here the CDR3 reads CASSLSGSGDNEQFF. DNA of the CDR3: TGTGCCAGCAGCCTGAGCGGGAGTGGTGACAATGAGCAGTTCTTC.

The table lists this clonotype with many counts. The chain recombines TRBV28 with TRBJ2-1; 13 bases are shared with TRBD2. CDR3 length equals 18 residues. Trimming removed 2 bases from V and 0 bases from J; junction bases left unmatched: 4. The germline V gene encodes CDR1 MDHEN and CDR2 SYDVKM. The CDR3 sequence: CASSLTLAGGSSYNEQFF. In DNA form, the CDR3 reads TGTGCCAGCAGTTTAACACTAGCGGGGGGGAGCTCCTACAATGAGCAGTTCTTC.

This clonotype was observed at least ten times. The chain is built from TRBV7-9 and TRBJ1-1; D gene uncertain. V dropped 5 bases and J dropped 1 base, with 8 bases sitting between them. The CDR3 runs 13 residues. CDR1 is SEHNR, CDR2 FQNEAQ, per germline (reference sequence). CDR3 sequence reads: CASSDQENTEAFF. The CDR3 DNA reads as TGTGCCAGCAGCGATCAGGAGAACACTGAAGCTTTCTTT.

This clonotype was counted many times. The V gene is TRBV28, the J gene TRBJ2-6; no reliable D call. The germline CDR1 and CDR2 sequences are MDHEN and SYDVKM. The CDR3 spans 16 residues. V was clipped by 6 bases and J by 0 bases, with 12 bases between them. In DNA form, the CDR3 reads TGTGCCAGCAGCTTGGTCGGGCGCTCTGGGGCCAACGTCCTGACTTTC. It codes for CASSLVGRSGANVLTF. Full variable domain (missing parts from reference TRBV28 and TRBJ2-6): DVKVTQSSRYLVKRTGEKVFLECVQDMDHENMFWYRQDPGLGLRLIYFSYDVKMKEKGDIPEGYSVSREKKERFSLILESASTNQTSMYLCASSLVGRSGANVLTFGAGSRLTVL.

The chain has TRBV9 and TRBJ1-3; 10 bases fit TRBD1. CDR3 length equals 15 residues. In germline, CDR1 is SGDLS, CDR2 YYNGEE. Trimming at V came to 3 bases and at J to 2 bases, leaving 2 bases not matched to a gene. CDR3 sequence reads: CASSAGQGTGNTIYF. The CDR3, as DNA: TGTGCCAGCAGCGCGGGACAGGGGACTGGAAACACCATATATTTT.

Many counts were recorded for this clonotype. The chain joins TRBV6-1 to TRBJ2-7; no reliable D call. The CDR3 spans 12 residues. V lost 7 bases and J 9 bases, leaving 16 bases between the germline ends. CDR1 is MNHNS and CDR2 is SASEGT in the germline V gene. Written as DNA, the CDR3 is TGTGCCAGCAATACCGCCGGGCTCGGGCAGTACTTC. This sequence encodes CASNTAGLGQYF.

There are many counts of this clonotype. This chain joins TRBV28 and TRBJ1-2; D gene unclear. There are 13 residues in the CDR3. V was clipped by 6 bases and J by 4 bases, with 12 bases between them. Germline loops: CDR1 MDHEN, CDR2 SYDVKM. The CDR3 DNA follows: TGTGCCAGCAGAGAGCTGGTGGGCTATGGCTACACCTTC. The encoded protein is CASRELVGYGYTF.